This TCR beta chain derives from a study of shared clonotypes between healthy human individuals. Points from the study as a whole: The represented genetic and exposure-history diversity was limited by the small number of donors. A reduction in generation probabilities was seen for non-shared clonotypes relative to those shared by all four donors.

Comments on this clone: The antigen is unknown.

Assay: immunoSEQ multiplex PCR; the TCRdb copy retains only in-frame clones and omits some. The data hold more than 2,000,000 clones, with approximately 95% observed a single time. The J segment lost 7 bases and the V segment lost 2 bases, leaving 7 bases of the junction unmatched. The CDR3 is made up of 14 amino acids. Germline V gives CDR1 MDHEN, CDR2 SYDVKM. This clonotype was obtained from a man aged 18 to 35 in good health. Some clones in this sample may be carry-over from other donors' samples. The sequenced sample was naive CD4+ T cells from PBMCs. The subset here: CD45RA+ positively selected. The genes are TRBV28 and TRBJ1-2; 7 bases are a match to TRBD1. The CDR3 sequence is CASSLDRVAGGYTF. The CDR3 bases are TGTGCCAGCAGTTTAGACAGGGTGGCAGGTGGCTACACCTTC.